The 19 T cell receptor beta chains below were found in one sample sequenced in a study of blood T cells in healthy people across ages. Combining a sample-barcoded 5' primer with a J-beta primer mix, a second PCR ran for roughly 6 to 12 cycles. TCRdb itself ran the 5' RACE reads through MiXCR, one entry per CDR3 protein. The sample carries hundreds of thousands of distinct CDR3 sequences, about 25% recorded once. This sample was shared with a second study, whose subject was T cells of mothers and their children.

Material for sequencing was blood. The receptors shown here come from a boy under 18 in good health.

Concerning this clonotype itself: Sequence at one end of the junction differs from germline and may be a read error. The V gene is TRBV20-1, the J gene TRBJ1-1; D is unresolved. This CDR3 is 15 amino acids long. Germline V gene sequence: CDR1 DFQATT, CDR2 SNEGSKA (reference sequence). The CDR3 here is CSARDPDTENTGAFF. The CDR3 DNA reads TGCAGTGCTAGAGATCCCGACACGGAGAACACTGGAGCTTTCTTT.

The CDR3: CASSPAQGEAFF. As DNA, the CDR3 is TGTGCCAGCAGCCCCGCACAGGGGGAAGCTTTCTTT. V and J are TRBV3-1 and TRBJ1-1; 7 bases fit TRBD1. CDR3 length equals 12 residues. Germline loops: CDR1 LGHDT, CDR2 YNNKEL (reference sequence). Losses at the gene ends were 4 bases for V and 8 bases for J; bases not matched to a gene: 4.

The chain joins TRBV7-3 to TRBJ2-1; 9 bases agree with TRBD2. J lost 10 bases, V lost 5 bases, and 15 bases had no gene match. The CDR3 totals 16 residues. In germline, CDR1 is SGHTA, CDR2 FQGTGA. CDR3: CASSPLAGGYRGEQFF. Here the CDR3 DNA reads TGTGCCAGCAGCCCCCTGGCGGGAGGGTATAGGGGGGAGCAGTTCTTC.

Ten or more counts support this clonotype. The CDR3 nucleotides are TGTGCCAGCAGACTAGCGGGAGGGAACACCGGGGAGCTGTTTTTT. Translation gives CASRLAGGNTGELFF. V usage is TRBV2 and J usage is TRBJ2-2, with TRBD2 identical over 12 bases. V was pared by 6 bases and J by 1 base, with 0 bases of the junction left unmatched. The CDR3 runs to 15 residues. From germline, CDR1 is SNHLY and CDR2 FYNNEI.

The chain uses TRBV29-1 and TRBJ2-1, with D possibly being TRBD1 or TRBD2 (6 bases each). Judging by the DNA end, TRBJ2-7 fits better; the J call may be wrong. Looked up from germline, CDR1 is SQVTM and CDR2 is ANQGSEA. This CDR3 spans 15 amino acids. The CDR3 protein is CSVASGGTRGGEQYF. Written as DNA, the CDR3 is TGCAGCGTTGCCTCGGGCGGGACAAGAGGTGGCGAGCAGTACTTC.

This clonotype was found a few times. The junction does not match germline at one end; this may be a read error. The genes are TRBV15 and TRBJ2-5; 10 bases map to TRBD2. This CDR3 is built from 16 residues. The germline gives CDR1 LNHNV, CDR2 YYDKDF (reference sequence). CDR3 loop: CAASTASGGREETQYF. CDR3 DNA sequence: TGTGCCGCCAGTACTGCTAGCGGGGGCCGAGAAGAGACCCAGTACTTC.

This clonotype was counted between two and nine times. The rearrangement uses TRBV27 and TRBJ1-1, with a possible D match to TRBD1 (5 bases). Germline CDR1 MNHEY, CDR2 SMNVEV (reference sequence). Trimming took 5 bases from V and 0 from J, leaving 10 bases between them. This CDR3 region has 14 residues. CDR3 sequence (DNA): TGTGCCAGCAGTCTCTGGGGGATGAACACTGAAGCTTTCTTT. It codes for CASSLWGMNTEAFF.

The rearrangement joins TRBV15 to TRBJ1-2; 10 nucleotides align to TRBD1. The CDR3 sequence is 13 residues long. The germline CDR1 and CDR2 sequences are LNHNV and YYDKDF (reference sequence). V trimming: 3 bases; J trimming: 8 bases; junction bases outside the gene matches: 3. CDR3 amino acids: CATSRGTGAGYTF. As DNA, the CDR3 is TGTGCCACCAGCAGGGGGACAGGGGCCGGCTACACCTTC.

This clonotype was observed a few times. The CDR3 DNA reads as TGCAGCACTCTGGGACGGGCTAATGAAAAACTGTTTTTT. This translates into CSTLGRANEKLFF. The V and J genes are TRBV29-1 and TRBJ1-4; the D gene is possibly TRBD1 (5 bases). V lost 8 bases and J lost 3, with 13 bases in between. This CDR3 is built from 13 residues. Germline values: CDR1 SQVTM, CDR2 ANQGSEA. Supplemented by reference TRBV29-1 and TRBJ1-4, the full variable domain reads SAVISQKPSRDICQRGTSLTIQCQVDSQVTMMFWYRQQPGQSLTLIATANQGSEATYESGFVIDKFPISRPNLTFSTLTVSNMSPEDSSIYLCSTLGRANEKLFFGSGTQLSVL.

V and J are TRBV27 and TRBJ1-1; D not resolved. Trimming left V 7 bases short and J 4 bases short, with 10 bases between. From germline, CDR1 is MNHEY and CDR2 SMNVEV (reference sequence). This CDR3 has 12 amino acids. For the CDR3, the DNA is TGTGCCAGCAAACCATTGGGCACTGAAGCTTTCTTT. This translates into CASKPLGTEAFF.

This clonotype was seen more than once but under ten times. The CDR3 coding sequence is TGTGCCAGCAGCTTTGAACTAGCAGCGCAGTATTTT. Its protein product is CASSFELAAQYF. This rearrangement joins TRBV7-2 to TRBJ2-3; D possibly corresponds to TRBD2 (6 bases). Trimming pared 3 bases from V and 10 bases from J, leaving 11 bases between. The CDR3 is 12 residues long. The germline V gene has CDR1 SGHTA and CDR2 FQGNSA. Combining the CDR3 with reference TRBV7-2 and TRBJ2-3 gives the whole variable domain GAGVSQSPSNKVTEKGKDVELRCDPISGHTALYWYRQSLGQGLEFLIYFQGNSAPDKSGLPSDRFSAERTGGSVSTLTIQRTQQEDSAVYLCASSFELAAQYFGPGTRLTVL.

A word on this clonotype: The junction departs from germline at one end; a sequencing error may be responsible. V is TRBV20-1 and J is TRBJ2-7; 9 nucleotides agree with TRBD1. Germline-derived CDR1 and CDR2 are DFQATT and SNEGSKA (reference sequence). This CDR3 contains 13 residues. The CDR3 region has the DNA TGCAGTGCCAGAGGACAGGGGAGCTACGAGCAGTACTTC. It yields the protein CSARGQGSYEQYF.

The rearrangement uses TRBV29-1 and TRBJ2-5; 10 bases align to TRBD2. The end of the DNA is better explained by TRBJ2-1, so the J call may be wrong. CDR1 and CDR2 from the germline V gene are SQVTM and ANQGSEA. The CDR3 is 14 amino acids. DNA of the CDR3: TGCAGCCCCAAAGCGGGAGGGCGTAATGGTGAGCAGTTCTTC. As protein: CSPKAGGRNGEQFF.

The chain recombines TRBV7-9 with TRBJ2-5; D perhaps matches TRBD2 (5 bases). The CDR3 is 14 residues long. In germline, CDR1 is SEHNR, CDR2 FQNEAQ (reference sequence). The V gene lost 5 bases and the J gene lost 4 bases, with 14 bases spanning the gap. CDR3 residues: CASSPGWEIETQYF. The CDR3 bases are TGTGCCAGCAGCCCCGGGTGGGAGATAGAGACCCAGTACTTC. Full variable domain (missing parts from reference TRBV7-9 and TRBJ2-5): DTGVSQNPRHKITKRGQNVTFRCDPISEHNRLYWYRQTLGQGPEFLTYFQNEAQLEKSRLLSDRFSAERPKGSFSTLEIQRTEQGDSAMYLCASSPGWEIETQYFGPGTRLLVL.

The V gene is TRBV4-2, the J gene TRBJ2-5; 7 bases match TRBD1. The DNA end favors TRBJ2-7, so the J call may be wrong. The germline gives CDR1 LGHNA, CDR2 YNFKEQ. This CDR3 has 16 residues. CDR3 nucleotides: TGTGCCAGCAGCCAAGGCCGGGCAGGGGGAACCTACGAGCAGTACTTC. Its translation: CASSQGRAGGTYEQYF.

CDR3 residues: CASKRQGWSEQYF. In nucleotides, the CDR3 is TGTGCCAGCAAAAGGCAGGGATGGTCCGAGCAGTACTTC. The V and J genes are TRBV28 and TRBJ2-7, with a possible D match to TRBD1 (5 bases). The CDR3 consists of 13 residues. Germline V gives CDR1 MDHEN, CDR2 SYDVKM. Trimming took 7 bases from V and 6 from J, leaving 16 bases between them.

This chain uses TRBV7-9 with TRBJ1-4; no firm D call. This CDR3 contains 13 residues. Deletions cut 1 base from V and 8 bases from J, with 8 bases between. Germline values: CDR1 SEHNR, CDR2 FQNEAQ (reference sequence). The CDR3 spells CASSLDEVEKLFF. CDR3 DNA sequence: TGTGCCAGCAGCTTAGATGAAGTCGAAAAACTGTTTTTT.

This clonotype was picked up a small number of times. The chain uses TRBV5-6 and TRBJ1-1, with D hard to call. Trimming removed 1 base from V and 4 bases from J, with 11 bases in between. The CDR3 spans 14 residues. From germline, CDR1 is SGHDT and CDR2 YYEEEE. In DNA, the CDR3 is TGTGCCAGCAGCTTGACCCTTCAGAGCACTGAAGCTTTCTTT. This sequence encodes CASSLTLQSTEAFF.

This clonotype was detected ten times or more. This chain uses TRBV12-3 or TRBV12-4 with TRBJ2-1; 9 bases fit TRBD2. After removal of 2 bases from V and 4 bases from J, the junction contained 0 bases not matched to a gene. This CDR3 region has 14 residues. The CDR3 loop reads CASSLLAGYNEQFF. CDR3 sequence (DNA): TGTGCCAGCAGTTTACTAGCGGGGTACAATGAGCAGTTCTTC.